The 30 T cell receptor beta chains given below trace back to one sample, sequenced in a study of OX40 agonist ivuxolimab in advanced cancers. The protocol was immunoSEQ multiplex PCR, while the TCRdb copy is restricted to in-frame clones and leaves out a portion. The sample has about 60,000 clones, just under 85% seen once. The sample here was CD4+ or CD8+ T cells sorted from blood, taken in a trial of the OX40 agonist ivuxolimab. These receptors all come from an adult with an advanced solid tumor such as melanoma, head and neck, liver or kidney cancer.

The genes are TRBV2 and TRBJ2-7, with TRBD2 matching 7 bases. J gave up 7 bases and V 8 bases, and 5 bases lay outside the gene matches. This CDR3 region has 11 residues. Germline V CDR1 and CDR2: SNHLY, FYNNEI. This CDR3 reads CASVGGFEQYF. As DNA, the CDR3 is TGTGCCAGCGTGGGGGGGTTTGAGCAGTACTTC.

The gene calls are TRBV5-1 and TRBJ2-5; 9 bases match TRBD1. Germline CDR1 and CDR2: SGHRS and YFSETQ. The V segment lost 4 bases and the J segment 4 bases; nucleotides outside the gene matches: 8. The CDR3 is 15 amino acids. The CDR3 sequence: CASSPPQDRGETQYF. CDR3 DNA sequence: TGCGCCAGCAGCCCACCCCAGGACAGGGGAGAGACCCAGTACTTC. Filled out from reference TRBV5-1 and TRBJ2-5, the complete variable domain reads KAGVTQTPRYLIKTRGQQVTLSCSPISGHRSVSWYQQTPGQGLQFLFEYFSETQRNKGNFPGRFSGRQFSNSRSEMNVSTLELGDSALYLCASSPPQDRGETQYFGPGTRLLVL.

V usage is TRBV15 and J usage is TRBJ2-1; D gene unclear. Germline values: CDR1 LNHNV, CDR2 YYDKDF (reference sequence). CDR3 length equals 13 residues. V lost 1 base and J lost 9, with 10 bases in between. CDR3 sequence (DNA): TGTGCCACCAGCAGAGTAACGGACGGTGAGCAGTTCTTC. Translating it yields CATSRVTDGEQFF. Variable domain in full (rest from reference TRBV15 and TRBJ2-1): DAMVIQNPRYQVTQFGKPVTLSCSQTLNHNVMYWYQQKSSQAPKLLFHYYDKDFNNEADTPDNFQSRRPNTSFCFLDIRSPGLGDTAMYLCATSRVTDGEQFFGPGTRLTVL.

The chain is built from TRBV7-6 and TRBJ1-1, with D possibly TRBD1 on 6 matching bases. The CDR3 loop spans 15 amino acids. V gave up 2 bases and J gave up 6 bases, with 16 bases separating them. Per the germline V gene, CDR1 is SGHVS and CDR2 is FNYEAQ. The CDR3 DNA follows: TGTGCCAGCAGCTTAATGGACAGTTCGGGCGCTGAAGCTTTCTTT. It yields the protein CASSLMDSSGAEAFF.

The genes are TRBV19 and TRBJ1-3; possible D gene TRBD1, 5 bases. This CDR3 has 16 residues. Germline CDR1 LNHDA, CDR2 SQIVND (reference sequence). Trimming cost V 6 bases and J 4 bases, with 19 bases left between them. The CDR3, as DNA: TGTGCCAGTAGGGGGGACGGGGTTTTGTTGGGAAACACCATATATTTT. Protein sequence: CASRGDGVLLGNTIYF.

The chain has TRBV4-1 and TRBJ1-2; D is unresolved. V lost 2 bases, J lost 1 base, and 5 bases lay in between. Germline values: CDR1 MGHRA, CDR2 YSYEKL. The CDR3 has 13 residues. CDR3 bases: TGCGCCAGCAGCCAAACCCGTAACTATGGCTACACCTTC. Translated: CASSQTRNYGYTF.

V is TRBV11-3 and J is TRBJ2-1; D gene unclear. This CDR3 is built from 14 residues. Per germline, CDR1 SGHNT and CDR2 YENEEA. V was cut by 5 bases and J by 0 bases, with 8 bases left in between. CDR3 loop: CASSIPSSYNEQFF. In DNA form, the CDR3 reads TGTGCCAGCAGCATCCCAAGCTCCTACAATGAGCAGTTCTTC.

The J gene is TRBJ2-2, the V gene TRBV5-4; D not resolved. The germline CDR1 and CDR2 sequences are SGHNT and YYREEE (reference sequence). The CDR3 contains 16 residues. V dropped 4 bases and J dropped 0 bases, with 13 bases sitting between them. The CDR3 DNA follows: TGTGCCAGCAGCACCATTGCCGGAACGAACACCGGGGAGCTGTTTTTT. Translating it yields CASSTIAGTNTGELFF.

This clone was found a few times. V is TRBV6-5 and J is TRBJ1-1; D is unclear. The CDR3 length is 13 residues. Per germline, CDR1 MNHEY and CDR2 SVGAGI. Between the trimmed V and J ends, which lost 5 bases and 4 bases, there was a span of 11 bases. The CDR3 sequence is CASSAYRVTEAFF. The CDR3, as DNA: TGTGCCAGCAGTGCCTATCGGGTCACTGAAGCTTTCTTT.

CDR3 bases: TGTGCCAGTAGTACGAAGTTTATTCAGCCCCAGCATTTT. Protein product: CASSTKFIQPQHF. The chain employs TRBV19 and TRBJ1-5; D remains ambiguous. The germline V gene encodes CDR1 LNHDA and CDR2 SQIVND (reference sequence). The CDR3 runs 13 residues. Trimming shortened V by 4 bases and J by 6 bases, and 10 bases separated the two germline ends.

This chain uses TRBV5-6 with TRBJ2-3, with 11 bases aligning to TRBD2. V trimming: 4 bases; J trimming: 4 bases; junction bases outside the gene matches: 5. The CDR3 sequence is 15 residues long. Germline CDR1 and CDR2: SGHDT and YYEEEE. The CDR3 DNA sequence: TGTGCCAGCAGCCTCGGGACTAGCGGTTCAGATACGCAGTATTTT. It translates to CASSLGTSGSDTQYF.

This chain connects TRBV10-3 to TRBJ2-6; 8 nucleotides match TRBD1. In germline, CDR1 is ENHRY, CDR2 SYGVKD. Trimming removed 2 bases from V and 4 bases from J; junction bases left unmatched: 10. The CDR3 runs 18 residues. The CDR3 here is CAISETPQGANGANVLTF. DNA for the CDR3: TGTGCCATCAGTGAGACCCCCCAGGGGGCAAACGGGGCCAACGTCCTGACTTTC.

V and J are TRBV20-1 and TRBJ2-7; D is unclear. From germline, CDR1 is DFQATT and CDR2 SNEGSKA (reference sequence). The V gene lost 1 base and the J gene lost 2 bases, with 3 bases spanning the gap. The CDR3 length is 11 residues. CDR3 bases: TGCAGTGCTAGAGCCGCCTACGAGCAGTACTTC. It translates to CSARAAYEQYF.

The V and J genes are TRBV14 and TRBJ2-1; D is undetermined. The V end lost 0 bases, the J end lost 4 bases, and 10 bases lay between the germline ends. The CDR3 totals 15 residues. Germline CDR1 reads SGHDN; CDR2 reads FVKESK. CDR3 in amino acids: CASSQDTSVYNEQFF. DNA of the CDR3: TGTGCCAGCAGCCAAGACACCTCCGTATACAATGAGCAGTTCTTC.

The genes are TRBV5-1 and TRBJ2-6; D is ambiguous. The CDR3 runs 14 residues. Germline loops: CDR1 SGHRS, CDR2 YFSETQ. The V and J ends lost 3 bases and 3 bases respectively, with 7 bases between them. In DNA, the CDR3 is TGCGCCAGCAGCTCTGAGGTTGGGGCCAACGTCCTGACTTTC. It codes for CASSSEVGANVLTF.

The chain couples TRBV11-3 to TRBJ1-3, with D uncertain. The CDR3 contains 15 residues. The V gene lost 1 base and the J gene lost 0 bases, with 7 bases spanning the gap. The germline V gene has CDR1 SGHNT and CDR2 YENEEA. CDR3 amino acids: CASSLGRGSGNTIYF. The CDR3 DNA is TGTGCCAGCAGCTTAGGTCGGGGCTCTGGAAACACCATATATTTT.

The rearrangement joins TRBV29-1 to TRBJ1-1, with a possible D match to TRBD1 (6 bases). CDR1 SQVTM and CDR2 ANQGSEA come from the germline V gene. The CDR3 totals 15 residues. The V gene lost 1 base and the J gene lost 5 bases, with 17 bases spanning the gap. As DNA, the CDR3 is TGCAGCGTTGAAGTTGGGGGCCGGGGGAAGACTGAAGCTTTCTTT. Its protein is CSVEVGGRGKTEAFF.

This chain links TRBV6-5 with TRBJ1-2, with a possible D match to TRBD1 (5 bases). Trimming removed 0 bases at V and 0 bases at J, with 11 bases between. CDR1 and CDR2 (germline): MNHEY, SVGAGI. The CDR3 extends over 16 amino acids. CDR3 residues: CASSYSLGRANYGYTF. The CDR3 DNA reads as TGTGCCAGCAGTTACTCGCTGGGGCGAGCTAACTATGGCTACACCTTC.

V gene TRBV6-5 combines with J gene TRBJ1-4; 9 bases match TRBD1. The CDR3 loop spans 15 amino acids. Germline loops: CDR1 MNHEY, CDR2 SVGAGI. Germline trimming cut 5 bases from V and 6 bases from J; bases unmatched to any gene: 7. CDR3 loop: CASSPTGGTYEKLFF. CDR3 sequence (DNA): TGTGCCAGCAGTCCCACAGGGGGCACTTATGAAAAACTGTTTTTT.

The V call is TRBV7-2, the J call TRBJ2-7; either TRBD1 or TRBD2 may fit D (6 bases each). Trimming pared 5 bases from V and 3 bases from J, leaving 11 bases between. The CDR3 consists of 13 residues. Looked up from germline, CDR1 is SGHTA and CDR2 is FQGNSA. Here the CDR3 DNA reads TGTGCCAGCAGCCCCGGGGGCCTCTACGAGCAGTACTTC. Encoded protein: CASSPGGLYEQYF. The full variable domain, its missing parts supplied by reference TRBV7-2 and TRBJ2-7, is GAGVSQSPSNKVTEKGKDVELRCDPISGHTALYWYRQSLGQGLEFLIYFQGNSAPDKSGLPSDRFSAERTGGSVSTLTIQRTQQEDSAVYLCASSPGGLYEQYFGPGTRLTVT.

V gene TRBV19 combines with J gene TRBJ2-7; a possible D gene is TRBD1 (6 bases). Trimming shortened V by 3 bases and J by 3 bases, and 12 bases separated the two germline ends. CDR3 size: 14 residues. Germline CDR1 and CDR2: LNHDA and SQIVND (reference sequence). The CDR3 coding sequence is TGTGCCAGTAGTATGGGACACACCCTCTACGAGCAGTACTTC. Its protein product is CASSMGHTLYEQYF.

J is TRBJ2-2 and V is TRBV7-3, with TRBD2 matching 7 bases. Trimming took 2 bases from V and 0 from J; bases not matched to a gene: 0. This CDR3 has 15 amino acids. Germline-derived CDR1 and CDR2 are SGHTA and FQGTGA. The CDR3 bases are TGTGCCAGCAGCTTAGCGGGAGCGAACACCGGGGAGCTGTTTTTT. Translation gives CASSLAGANTGELFF.

This chain links TRBV6-1 with TRBJ2-5; 8 bases map to TRBD1. CDR1 MNHNS and CDR2 SASEGT come from the germline V gene. The J segment lost 5 bases and the V segment lost 3 bases, leaving 17 bases of the junction unmatched. The CDR3 covers 18 residues. The CDR3 reads CASSDALIYRGIRETQYF. The CDR3 DNA reads TGTGCCAGCAGTGATGCCCTTATCTACAGGGGGATAAGGGAGACCCAGTACTTC.

The chain carries TRBV9 and TRBJ2-7, with 11 bases that match TRBD2. The J segment lost 2 bases and the V segment lost 0 bases, leaving 7 bases of the junction unmatched. This CDR3 contains 17 residues. Per the germline V gene, CDR1 is SGDLS and CDR2 is YYNGEE. CDR3 DNA: TGTGCCAGCAGCGTAGGACTAGCGGGAAGGTCCCCCTACGAGCAGTACTTC. Amino acids: CASSVGLAGRSPYEQYF. Combining the CDR3 with reference TRBV9 and TRBJ2-7 gives the whole variable domain DSGVTQTPKHLITATGQRVTLRCSPRSGDLSVYWYQQSLDQGLQFLIQYYNGEERAKGNILERFSAQQFPDLHSELNLSSLELGDSALYFCASSVGLAGRSPYEQYFGPGTRLTVT.

The J gene is TRBJ2-3, the V gene TRBV6-6; 8 nucleotides agree with TRBD2. V was clipped by 8 bases and J by 5 bases; unmatched bases: 12. The CDR3 is made up of 15 amino acids. Germline V gene data show CDR1 as MNHNY and CDR2 as SVGAGI (reference sequence). CDR3 sequence reads: CASQSPGRAKDTQYF. CDR3 nucleotides: TGTGCCAGCCAATCCCCCGGGAGGGCCAAAGATACGCAGTATTTT.

The V and J genes are TRBV4-2 and TRBJ2-1, with TRBD2 identical over 10 bases. The CDR3 has 18 residues. V gave up 1 base and J gave up 5 bases; unmatched junction bases: 11. The germline CDR1 and CDR2 sequences are LGHNA and YNFKEQ. The CDR3 coding sequence is TGTGCCAGCAGCCAAGTAGTTCCCGGGACTAGCGAACACAATGAGCAGTTCTTC. Residues: CASSQVVPGTSEHNEQFF.

V usage is TRBV7-9 and J usage is TRBJ1-6; perhaps TRBD1 as D (5 bases). Germline CDR1 is SEHNR and CDR2 is FQNEAQ (reference sequence). This CDR3 comprises 19 residues. V lost 1 base to trimming and J lost 0 bases, with 16 bases between them. For the CDR3, the DNA is TGTGCCAGCAGCTTAGGGTCCGGGGCACGAAACTCCTATAATTCACCCCTCCACTTT. Protein product: CASSLGSGARNSYNSPLHF.

The chain recombines TRBV7-9 with TRBJ2-3; 8 nucleotides agree with TRBD1. This CDR3 is built from 15 residues. With V trimmed by 7 bases and J by 2 bases, 8 bases remained unmatched. Germline V lookup: CDR1 SEHNR, CDR2 FQNEAQ (reference sequence). CDR3 sequence reads: CASTTRGRLTDTQYF. DNA for the CDR3: TGTGCCAGCACCACCAGGGGGCGCCTCACAGATACGCAGTATTTT. The full variable domain, rest sourced from reference TRBV7-9 and TRBJ2-3, is DTGVSQNPRHKITKRGQNVTFRCDPISEHNRLYWYRQTLGQGPEFLTYFQNEAQLEKSRLLSDRFSAERPKGSFSTLEIQRTEQGDSAMYLCASTTRGRLTDTQYFGPGTRLTVL.

V and J are TRBV9 and TRBJ2-1; 8 bases map to TRBD1. V was pared by 2 bases and J by 10 bases, with 11 bases of the junction left unmatched. CDR1 and CDR2 (germline): SGDLS, YYNGEE. There are 15 residues in the CDR3. The chain's CDR3 is CASSVTSTGAGEQFF. As DNA, the CDR3 is TGTGCCAGCAGCGTCACTTCGACAGGGGCAGGGGAGCAGTTCTTC. The whole variable domain, remainder taken from reference TRBV9 and TRBJ2-1, is DSGVTQTPKHLITATGQRVTLRCSPRSGDLSVYWYQQSLDQGLQFLIQYYNGEERAKGNILERFSAQQFPDLHSELNLSSLELGDSALYFCASSVTSTGAGEQFFGPGTRLTVL.

This chain connects TRBV6-6 to TRBJ1-4, with D hard to call. Per the germline V gene, CDR1 is MNHNY and CDR2 is SVGAGI (reference sequence). This CDR3 is built from 15 residues. V was clipped by 6 bases and J by 4 bases, with 15 bases between them. The CDR3 nucleotides are TGTGCCAGCAGACGCCAGAAACAGATTAATGAAAAACTGTTTTTT. As protein: CASRRQKQINEKLFF.